The present T cell receptor (beta chain) was sequenced within a study of tumour-infiltrating T cells in Burkitt lymphoma (dated by TCRdb to the early 2020s). For context, the study as a whole: The Burkitt lymphoma cohort included around 80 patients and covered every epidemiological subtype of the disease. TCR repertoire data were compared against clinical outcome, and productive clonality predicted overall survival and progression-free survival independently of established prognostic factors such as age at diagnosis.

The full study reports these points: Numerous Burkitt lymphoma patients were found to share several public clonotypes, a finding suggesting shared tumour neoantigen selection that is absent from diffuse large B-cell lymphoma.

As regards this clone: Its antigen is still unknown. The input lacks base qualities; no much larger clone sits a single base away.

The germline V gene (reference sequence) yields SEHNR for CDR1 and FQNEAQ for CDR2. Trimming at the junction amounts to 5 bases on V and 0 bases on J, and the germline ends lie 14 bases apart. Spanning cysteine to phenylalanine, the CDR3 consists of 15 amino acids. CDR3 DNA only is kept here, 45 bases in frame from base 1. Library generation was performed with the immunoSEQ multiplex PCR assay. The immuneACCESS repertoire file appears here via TCRdb, limited to in-frame rearrangements. These files lack a portion of the clones; in checked studies, under half of the deficit traces to unresolved V genes, and the cause of the others is not known. The sample records some 600 clones, about 17% of which are singletons. The ten largest clones take up about 4% of the sample.

The sample taken for sequencing was tumor tissue. This clonotype originated in a human donor with Burkitt lymphoma. The rearrangement joined TRBV7-9 to TRBJ2-7, with the D gene too uncertain to name. The nucleotides are TGTGCCAGCAGCGCACTAAATATTGGCTCCTACGAGCAGTACTTC. Protein translation: CASSALNIGSYEQYF.